These 10 T cell receptor beta chains came from one sample sequenced in a study of regulatory T cells in long-lasting Graves disease. The authors built TCR beta libraries using iRepertoire HTBI primers and Arm-PCR of CDR3 regions. TCRdb called the multiplex PCR reads again in MiXCR, with one record for every CDR3 protein. The sample records roughly 420,000 distinct CDR3 sequences, less than 20% being singletons. The time point is: newly diagnosed GD, antithyroid drugs for less than 3 months. TCR sequences were obtained from RNA taken from PBMCs. The sample was peripheral blood mononuclear cells (PBMCs), taken at new diagnosis, from a patient treated with antithyroid drugs. These receptors originate from a female donor with Graves disease.

This clonotype was counted many times. The rearrangement joins TRBV2 to TRBJ1-1, with 7 positions matching TRBD1. The CDR3 runs to 13 residues. Germline lookup yields CDR1 SNHLY and CDR2 FYNNEI. Germline trimming cut 6 bases from V and 7 bases from J; bases unmatched to any gene: 8. CDR3 nucleotide sequence: TGTGCCAGCAGGAGGGACAGAGACTATGAAGCTTTCTTT. Its translation is CASRRDRDYEAFF.

This clonotype was found a few times. The gene calls are TRBV7-9 and TRBJ2-2; D unclear. Germline loops: CDR1 SEHNR, CDR2 FQNEAQ (reference sequence). The V end was cut by 1 base, the J end by 5 bases, with 11 bases between. The CDR3 sequence is 15 residues long. CDR3 residues: CASSLGSPGTGELFF. For the CDR3, the DNA is TGTGCCAGCAGCTTAGGGTCCCCCGGGACCGGGGAGCTGTTTTTT.

This clonotype was seen many times. V usage is TRBV11-3 and J usage is TRBJ1-1, with unresolved D. V lost 5 bases and J 1 base, leaving 8 bases between the germline ends. Germline lookup yields CDR1 SGHNT and CDR2 YENEEA. The CDR3 runs to 13 residues. The CDR3 is CASSQSWNTEAFF. The DNA of the CDR3 is TGTGCCAGCAGCCAATCCTGGAACACTGAAGCTTTCTTT. The full variable domain, completed using reference TRBV11-3 and TRBJ1-1, is EAGVVQSPRYKIIEKKQPVAFWCNPISGHNTLYWYLQNLGQGPELLIRYENEEAVDDSQLPKDRFSAERLKGVDSTLKIQPAELGDSAVYLCASSQSWNTEAFFGQGTRLTVV.

Details on this clonotype: Possible read error: a much larger clone is one base away. J is TRBJ1-2 and V is TRBV7-2; D gene ambiguous. The CDR3 covers 14 residues. Germline assignment: CDR1 SGHTA and CDR2 FQGNSA. CDR3 bases: TGTGCCAGCAGCTTAGCATCCACAGATTATGGCAACACCTTC. Encoded protein: CASSLASTDYGNTF.

This clonotype was seen many times. A read error may account for a junction end that differs from germline. This rearrangement joins TRBV29-1 to TRBJ2-1, with D perhaps TRBD1 or TRBD2 (5 bases each). From germline, CDR1 is SQVTM and CDR2 ANQGSEA. This CDR3 region has 11 residues. CDR3 region: CSVVHGTLFSF. For the CDR3, the DNA is TGCAGCGTGGTACACGGGACGCTGTTCTCCTTC.

This clonotype was counted ten times or more. The gene calls are TRBV6-2 or TRBV6-3 and TRBJ2-7; 8 bases fit TRBD1. The CDR3 has 15 amino acids. Trimming at V came to 6 bases and at J to 4 bases, leaving 11 bases not matched to a gene. Germline-derived CDR1 and CDR2 are MNHEY and SVGEGT. The CDR3 region has the DNA TGTGCCAGCAGGATAGACCAGGGGGCGCAATACGAGCAGTACTTC. The encoded protein is CASRIDQGAQYEQYF.

This clonotype occurred many times. The chain joins TRBV28 to TRBJ1-4; 7 nucleotides line up with TRBD1. Trimming removed 6 bases from V and 8 bases from J; junction bases left unmatched: 9. Per the germline V gene, CDR1 is MDHEN and CDR2 is SYDVKM. This CDR3 comprises 14 residues. CDR3 amino acids: CASRGTVRGEKLFF. In DNA, the CDR3 is TGTGCCAGCAGAGGGACAGTCCGGGGGGAAAAACTGTTTTTT.

V is TRBV6-1 and J is TRBJ1-5; 11 bases match TRBD1. Trimming at V came to 8 bases and at J to 0 bases, leaving 18 bases not matched to a gene. This CDR3 has 20 residues. Germline V gives CDR1 MNHNS, CDR2 SASEGT. Here the CDR3 DNA reads TGTGCCAGCGGAGTAATGGACAGGGGGCTGTATAAGTATAGCAATCAGCCCCAGCATTTT. Translation: CASGVMDRGLYKYSNQPQHF.

This sequence joins TRBV4-2 and TRBJ1-1; 7 nucleotides agree with TRBD1. Trimming removed 1 base from V and 6 bases from J; junction bases left unmatched: 5. Germline V gene sequence: CDR1 LGHNA, CDR2 YNFKEQ. The CDR3 covers 14 residues. The CDR3, as DNA: TGTGCCAGCAGCCAAGTGGAGGGACAGCCTGAAGCTTTCTTT. This translates into CASSQVEGQPEAFF.

This clonotype came up once. The gene calls are TRBV12-3 or TRBV12-4 and TRBJ1-4; D gene uncertain. V dropped 5 bases and J dropped 3 bases, with 13 bases sitting between them. The CDR3 runs 15 residues. DNA for the CDR3: TGTGCCAGCAGTCGCTCACAGTGGCCTAATGAAAAACTGTTTTTT. Translating it yields CASSRSQWPNEKLFF.